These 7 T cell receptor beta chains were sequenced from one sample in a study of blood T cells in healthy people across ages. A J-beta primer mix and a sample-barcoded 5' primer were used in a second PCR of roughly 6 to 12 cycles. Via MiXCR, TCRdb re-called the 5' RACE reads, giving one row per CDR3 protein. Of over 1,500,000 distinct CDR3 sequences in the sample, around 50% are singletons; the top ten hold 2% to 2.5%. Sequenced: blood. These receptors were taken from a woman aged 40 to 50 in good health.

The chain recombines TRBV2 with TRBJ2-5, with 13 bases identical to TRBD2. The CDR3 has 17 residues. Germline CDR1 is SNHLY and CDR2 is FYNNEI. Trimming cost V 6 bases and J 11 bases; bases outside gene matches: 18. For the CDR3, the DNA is TGTGCCAGCAGACCGGGACTAGCGGGAAGCTCCTACAATGAGCAGTACTTC. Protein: CASRPGLAGSSYNEQYF. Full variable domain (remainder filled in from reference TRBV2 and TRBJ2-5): EPEVTQTPSHQVTQMGQEVILRCVPISNHLYFYWYRQILGQKVEFLVSFYNNEISEKSEIFDDQFSVERPDGSNFTLKIRSTKLEDSAMYFCASRPGLAGSSYNEQYFGPGTRLLVL.

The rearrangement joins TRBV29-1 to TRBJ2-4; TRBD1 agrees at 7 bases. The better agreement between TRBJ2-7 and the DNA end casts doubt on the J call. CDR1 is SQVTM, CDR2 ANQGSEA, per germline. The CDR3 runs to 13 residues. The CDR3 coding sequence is TGCAGCGTTGTAAGGGGGCAGGACTACGAGCAGTACTTC. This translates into CSVVRGQDYEQYF.

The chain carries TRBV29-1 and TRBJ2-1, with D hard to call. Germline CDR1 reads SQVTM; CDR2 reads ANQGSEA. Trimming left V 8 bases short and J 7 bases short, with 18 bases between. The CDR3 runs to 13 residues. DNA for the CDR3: TGCAGCAGTGGCTCTAGGGTGAAGAATGAGCAGTTCTTC. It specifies CSSGSRVKNEQFF.

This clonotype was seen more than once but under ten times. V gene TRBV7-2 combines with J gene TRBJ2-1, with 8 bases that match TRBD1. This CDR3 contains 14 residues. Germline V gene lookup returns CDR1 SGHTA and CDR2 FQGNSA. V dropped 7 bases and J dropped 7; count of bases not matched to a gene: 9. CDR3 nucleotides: TGTGCCAGCACCGTCCGGGACAGGAGAAATGAGCAGTTCTTC. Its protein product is CASTVRDRRNEQFF. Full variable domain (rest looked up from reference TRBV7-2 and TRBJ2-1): GAGVSQSPSNKVTEKGKDVELRCDPISGHTALYWYRQSLGQGLEFLIYFQGNSAPDKSGLPSDRFSAERTGGSVSTLTIQRTQQEDSAVYLCASTVRDRRNEQFFGPGTRLTVL.

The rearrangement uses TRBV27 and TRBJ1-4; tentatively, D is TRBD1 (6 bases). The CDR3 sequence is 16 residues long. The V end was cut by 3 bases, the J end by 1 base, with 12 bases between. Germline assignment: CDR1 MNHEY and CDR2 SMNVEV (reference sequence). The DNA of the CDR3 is TGTGCCAGCAGTTTCGGGGGCTTGGGAACTAATGAAAAACTGTTTTTT. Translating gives CASSFGGLGTNEKLFF.

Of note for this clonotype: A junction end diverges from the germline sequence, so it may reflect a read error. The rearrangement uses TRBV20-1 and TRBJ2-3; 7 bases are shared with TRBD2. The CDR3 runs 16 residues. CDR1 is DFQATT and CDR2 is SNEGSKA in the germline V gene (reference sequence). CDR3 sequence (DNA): TGCAGTGCCCGGTGGGGAACGGGGGGAAGAACAGGTACGCAGTATTTT. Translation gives CSARWGTGGRTGTQYF.

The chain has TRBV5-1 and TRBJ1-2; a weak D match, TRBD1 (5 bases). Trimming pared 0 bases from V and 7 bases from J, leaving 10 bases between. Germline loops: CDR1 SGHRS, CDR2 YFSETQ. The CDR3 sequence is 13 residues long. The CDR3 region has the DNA TGCGCCAGCAGCTTGGATCAGGGAACTGGCTACACCTTC. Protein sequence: CASSLDQGTGYTF.